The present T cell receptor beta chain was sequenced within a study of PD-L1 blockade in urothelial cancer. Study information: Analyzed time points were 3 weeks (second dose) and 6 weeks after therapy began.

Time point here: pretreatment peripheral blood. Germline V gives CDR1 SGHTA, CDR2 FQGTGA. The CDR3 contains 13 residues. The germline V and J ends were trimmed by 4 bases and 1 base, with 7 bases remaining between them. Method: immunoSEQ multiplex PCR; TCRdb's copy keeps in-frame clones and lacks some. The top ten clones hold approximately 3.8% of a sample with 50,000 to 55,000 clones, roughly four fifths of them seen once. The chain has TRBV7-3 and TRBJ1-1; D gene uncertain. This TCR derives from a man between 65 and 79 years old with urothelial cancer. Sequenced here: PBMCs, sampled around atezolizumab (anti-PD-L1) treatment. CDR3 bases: TGTGCCAGCAGCTCACAGCCGAACACTGAAGCTTTCTTT. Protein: CASSSQPNTEAFF.